The TCR beta chain described here comes from a study of cytomegalovirus exposure and HLA in healthy donors. Primers included in the PCR were 60 Vbeta and 13 Jbeta primers. Per the original methods: A follow-up analysis tallied tens of millions of unique TCR beta chains, approximately 10 million shared. TCRdb's copy holds only in-frame clones and misses some; the assay was immunoSEQ multiplex PCR. Clonal size and the V and J genes are those of that table, whereas D and trimming came from the DNA. Altogether 50,000 to 70,000 clones are present, approximately 80% being singletons, with the ten largest covering around 2.5%. This CDR3 region has 13 residues. Trimming pared 0 bases from V and 5 bases from J, leaving 7 bases between. CDR1 is SGHTA, CDR2 FQGTGA, per germline. In the case of this clone: Antigen unknown.

Points from the study as a whole: V segments that were indistinguishable, TRBV6-2 and TRBV6-3 among them, were omitted from analysis.

The sample consisted of PBMCs. V gene TRBV7-3 combines with J gene TRBJ1-1; D remains unclear. The receptor was derived from a female donor in good health and CMV-seronegative. The CDR3 DNA reads as TGTGCCAGCAGCTTAACCTCCAGGACTGAAGCTTTCTTT. It is translated as CASSLTSRTEAFF.